This note documents a single T cell receptor beta chain sequence. Its target is not known. This sample is part of a study of cytomegalovirus exposure and HLA in healthy donors. CDR3 length: 15 residues. Germline V gene data show CDR1 as SEHNR and CDR2 as FQNEAQ (reference sequence). Trimming cost V 2 bases and J 0 bases, with 8 bases left between them. Each donor was healthy, and each was a bone marrow donor. The PCR had 60 Vbeta and 13 Jbeta primers. The assay was immunoSEQ multiplex PCR, and TCRdb's table has in-frame clones only and misses some. This table has about 140,000 clones, 82% appearing once. Points from the study as a whole: An analysis that came later showed most CMV-associated TCR beta chains appearing HLA-restricted. There were several of the most significant clusters that appeared linked to common viral pathogens in a later analysis.

The receptor's source is a man younger than 35 in good health and CMV-seropositive. Sample: PBMCs. The chain joins TRBV7-9 to TRBJ2-1; tentatively, D is TRBD2 (6 bases). This CDR3 reads CASSLTSFSYNEQFF. The CDR3 coding sequence is TGTGCCAGCAGCTTAACTAGCTTCTCCTACAATGAGCAGTTCTTC.